Listed below are T cell receptor beta chains from one sample, sequenced in a study of T cell responses to AZD1222 COVID-19 vaccine. Profiling relied on immunoSEQ multiplex PCR, and the TCRdb table lists in-frame clones only, not all of them. The sample has about 120,000 clones, 70% to 90% seen once; the top ten hold over 3%. Sequencing was performed on peripheral blood, taken on day 0 of AZD1222 vaccination. The receptor source for this set is an adult in good health. Each CDR3 is given with its conserved first and last residue. Each record gives: V gene, J gene, clone size, D gene, CDR3 protein, CDR3 DNA. The D gene is left open where the match is weak. Some rows have no size entry. The others give once, few or many, or a class for an expanded clone.

TRBV7-8	TRBJ2-2	-	-	CASSLVKGSTGELFF	TGTGCCAGCAGCTTGGTGAAGGGTAGCACCGGGGAGCTGTTTTTT
TRBV19	TRBJ1-3	-	-	CASRHGGSNTIYF	TGTGCCAGTAGGCACGGGGGATCCAACACCATATATTTT
TRBV23-1	TRBJ2-6	-	TRBD1	CASSLAGTGPSSGANVLTF	TGCGCCAGCAGCCTCGCCGGGACAGGTCCATCCTCTGGGGCCAACGTCCTGACTTTC
TRBV6-5	TRBJ1-5	-	-	CASSRLSGSNQPQHF	TGTGCCAGCAGTCGACTTTCGGGAAGCAATCAGCCCCAGCATTTT
TRBV4-1	TRBJ1-6	-	TRBD1	CASSQAGGVTPLHF	TGCGCCAGCAGCCAAGCAGGGGGGGTGACACCCCTCCACTTT
TRBV19	TRBJ1-4	-	-	CASRRVLREKLFF	TGTGCCAGTAGGAGAGTCCTGAGGGAAAAACTGTTTTTT
TRBV29-1	TRBJ1-5	-	-	CSVAVGSTGNQPQHF	TGCAGCGTTGCTGTTGGGAGCACGGGCAATCAGCCCCAGCATTTT
TRBV18	TRBJ1-1	-	-	CASSPYRDVYPMDTEAFF	TGTGCCAGCTCACCCTACAGGGATGTATACCCTATGGACACTGAAGCTTTCTTT
TRBV27	TRBJ2-1	-	-	CASSLNLAYNEQFF	TGTGCCAGCAGTTTGAACCTAGCTTACAATGAGCAGTTCTTC
TRBV27	TRBJ2-2	-	-	CASSPLGTSPGELFF	TGTGCCAGCAGTCCCCTGGGGACCTCCCCCGGGGAGCTGTTTTTT
TRBV6-5	TRBJ2-1	-	TRBD2	CASRVAGGPINEQFF	TGTGCCAGCAGGGTAGCGGGGGGGCCCATCAATGAGCAGTTCTTC
TRBV27	TRBJ1-5	once	TRBD1	CASSPGQGVNQPQHF	TGTGCCAGCAGTCCCGGACAGGGAGTAAATCAGCCCCAGCATTTT
TRBV3-1/TRBV3-2	TRBJ2-2	-	-	CASSQTSGREAGELFF	TGTGCCAGCAGCCAAACGTCAGGGAGAGAGGCCGGGGAGCTGTTTTTT
TRBV5-1	TRBJ2-1	-	-	CASSLELGLRSIRGYNEQFF	TGCGCCAGCAGCTTGGAACTGGGCCTCCGCTCGATACGGGGGTACAATGAGCAGTTCTTC
TRBV19	TRBJ2-7	once	-	CASSIDVLNEISYEQYF	TGTGCCAGTAGTATAGATGTCCTGAACGAGATTTCCTACGAGCAGTACTTC
TRBV9	TRBJ1-2	-	-	CASSVDGAGWNYGYTF	TGTGCCAGCAGCGTAGATGGAGCAGGGTGGAACTATGGCTACACCTTC
TRBV19	TRBJ2-1	-	-	CASSIGQRWNNEQFF	TGTGCCAGTAGTATAGGCCAGCGGTGGAACAATGAGCAGTTCTTC
TRBV5-1	TRBJ1-6	-	-	CASSLGGEERSPLHF	TGCGCCAGCAGCTTGGGCGGGGAAGAGCGTTCACCCCTCCACTTT
TRBV5-1	TRBJ2-2	once	-	CASSLDGSNTGELFF	TGCGCCAGCAGCCTGGACGGTTCGAACACCGGGGAGCTGTTTTTT
TRBV6-5	TRBJ1-5	once	TRBD1	CASRQGQLPQHF	TGTGCCAGCCGACAGGGGCAGCTACCCCAGCATTTT
TRBV3-1/TRBV3-2	TRBJ2-7	-	-	CASSQGRDYEQYF	TGTGCCAGCAGCCAGGGCCGGGACTACGAGCAGTACTTC
TRBV2	TRBJ2-5	-	-	CASSESGGPQETQYF	TGTGCCAGCAGTGAATCCGGGGGCCCTCAAGAGACCCAGTACTTC
TRBV6-2/TRBV6-3	TRBJ1-1	-	-	CASSYPSTQNTEAFF	TGTGCCAGCAGTTACCCCTCTACACAGAACACTGAAGCTTTCTTT
TRBV24-1	TRBJ1-1	-	TRBD1	CATEGDRAAEAFF	TGTGCCACCGAAGGTGACAGGGCGGCTGAAGCTTTCTTT
TRBV27	TRBJ1-2	-	-	CASSFKDHYGYTF	TGTGCCAGCAGTTTCAAGGACCACTATGGCTACACCTTC
TRBV21-1	TRBJ2-1	once	-	CASSTPCKKGAGHEQFF	TGTGCCAGCAGCACACCCTGTAAGAAGGGGGCGGGCCATGAGCAGTTCTTC
TRBV4-3	TRBJ1-2	-	TRBD1	CASSQGTGANYGYTF	TGCGCCAGCAGCCAAGGGACAGGGGCTAACTATGGCTACACCTTC
TRBV29-1	TRBJ1-2	-	-	CSVVENYGYTF	TGCAGCGTTGTAGAGAACTATGGCTACACCTTC
TRBV27	TRBJ2-7	-	-	CASSHPYEQYF	TGTGCCAGCAGTCACCCCTACGAGCAGTACTTC
TRBV28	TRBJ1-1	-	TRBD1	CASSPDRENTEAFF	TGTGCCAGCAGCCCCGACAGGGAGAACACTGAAGCTTTCTTT
TRBV6-1	TRBJ2-7	-	TRBD1	CASSARGTGPTYEQYF	TGTGCCAGCAGTGCCCGCGGGACAGGTCCTACCTACGAGCAGTACTTC
TRBV5-6	TRBJ1-2	-	-	CASSFNSITGSMGYTF	TGTGCCAGCAGCTTCAATTCGATTACAGGGTCAATGGGCTACACCTTC
TRBV9	TRBJ2-2	-	-	CASSVDVTGELFF	TGTGCCAGCAGCGTAGACGTCACCGGGGAGCTGTTTTTT
TRBV6-5	TRBJ1-2	-	TRBD1	CASSYSIGQGNYGYTF	TGTGCCAGCAGTTACTCTATCGGACAGGGGAACTATGGCTACACCTTC
TRBV5-6	TRBJ2-1	once	-	CASSPSRGEQFF	TGTGCCAGCAGCCCCAGCCGGGGTGAGCAGTTCTTC
TRBV19	TRBJ1-2	-	TRBD1	CASSTQGTGRYGYTF	TGTGCCAGTAGTACCCAGGGGACAGGGCGCTATGGCTACACCTTC
TRBV2	TRBJ1-6	-	-	CASSEMAPYNSPLHF	TGTGCCAGCAGTGAAATGGCACCATATAATTCACCCCTCCACTTT
TRBV27	TRBJ1-3	-	-	CASSETRTGNTIYF	TGTGCCAGCAGTGAGACACGAACTGGAAACACCATATATTTT
TRBV9	TRBJ1-1	few	TRBD1	CASSVGQGRTEAFF	TGTGCCAGCAGCGTTGGACAGGGCCGCACTGAAGCTTTCTTT
TRBV7-9	TRBJ1-6	-	-	CASSFYGRDSPLHF	TGTGCCAGCAGCTTTTACGGGCGGGATTCACCCCTCCACTTT
TRBV6-5	TRBJ2-1	-	-	CASKRLAYNEQFF	TGTGCCAGCAAGAGGCTCGCCTACAATGAGCAGTTCTTC
TRBV7-2	TRBJ2-4	once	-	CASSPRETKNIQYF	TGTGCCAGCAGCCCCAGGGAAACCAAAAACATTCAGTACTTC
TRBV5-8	TRBJ2-5	-	-	CASSLNGLETQYF	TGTGCCAGCAGCTTGAACGGTTTGGAGACCCAGTACTTC
TRBV7-8	TRBJ2-1	-	TRBD2	CASSLRWTSGGYNEQFF	TGTGCCAGCAGCCTTCGATGGACTAGCGGGGGGTACAATGAGCAGTTCTTC
TRBV19	TRBJ2-3	-	TRBD2	CASTPTWGGSTDTQYF	TGTGCCAGTACCCCTACCTGGGGGGGAAGCACAGATACGCAGTATTTT
TRBV12-3/TRBV12-4	TRBJ1-2	-	TRBD1	CASRRGQGDGYTF	TGTGCCAGCAGGCGGGGACAGGGAGATGGCTACACCTTC
TRBV5-1	TRBJ1-1	-	-	CASSLTTRVTEAFF	TGCGCCAGCAGCTTGACGACCCGGGTCACTGAAGCTTTCTTT
TRBV19	TRBJ2-2	-	TRBD1	CASRSGTGSSLTGELFF	TGTGCCAGTAGATCCGGGACAGGGTCTTCTCTCACCGGGGAGCTGTTTTTT
TRBV2	TRBJ2-7	-	-	CASRMAAELGEQYF	TGTGCCAGCCGGATGGCGGCTGAACTGGGAGAGCAGTACTTC
TRBV6-5	TRBJ2-7	-	TRBD2	CASRLGLANYEQYF	TGTGCCAGCAGACTGGGACTAGCGAACTACGAGCAGTACTTC
TRBV19	TRBJ1-1	-	TRBD1	CASSNTGTDTEAFF	TGTGCCAGTAGTAATACCGGGACAGACACTGAAGCTTTCTTT
TRBV5-1	TRBJ2-4	-	TRBD1	CASSTRTGSDIQYF	TGCGCCAGCAGCACCCGGACAGGGAGTGACATTCAGTACTTC
TRBV25-1	TRBJ1-2	-	-	CASSGVQISRLQGDGYTF	TGTGCCAGCAGTGGAGTTCAGATCTCCCGTCTACAGGGAGATGGCTACACCTTC